A single sample is the source of the 29 T cell receptor beta chains below, sequenced in a study of T-cell reconstitution after alpha-beta-depleted transplantation in children. Unique molecular identifiers were incorporated during preparation of the TCRbeta library. TCRdb reanalysed the PCR reads using MiXCR and keeps one entry per CDR3 protein. This sample has 700,000 or so distinct CDR3 sequences, with over 10% found just once. The sample here was PBMCs, taken before TCRalphabeta/CD19-depleted stem cell transplant. The receptor set was obtained from a girl aged 2-10 years with congenital amegakaryocytic thrombocytopenia, due to receive a stem cell transplant.

This clonotype was detected a few times. The J gene is TRBJ2-1, the V gene TRBV6-1; 9 bases line up with TRBD1. Losses at the gene ends were 11 bases for V and 9 bases for J; bases not matched to a gene: 17. Germline V gene data show CDR1 as MNHNS and CDR2 as SASEGT. The CDR3 consists of 15 residues. The CDR3 sequence is CAPPEPGQGVGEQFF. The CDR3 DNA reads as TGTGCCCCCCCCGAACCGGGACAGGGCGTGGGTGAGCAGTTCTTC.

The rearrangement joins TRBV12-3 or TRBV12-4 to TRBJ1-3; tentatively, D is TRBD1 (6 bases). V was clipped by 3 bases and J by 2 bases, with 11 bases between them. This CDR3 region has 15 residues. CDR3 nucleotide sequence: TGTGCCAGCAGTTTTAGGACAGCGGCTGGAAACACCATATATTTT. Residues: CASSFRTAAGNTIYF.

The sample holds one count of this clonotype. The chain employs TRBV28 and TRBJ1-2, with a tentative D call TRBD1 (5 bases). CDR3 length: 14 amino acids. Germline CDR1 MDHEN, CDR2 SYDVKM. Trimming pared 6 bases from V and 4 bases from J, leaving 15 bases between. The CDR3 bases are TGTGCCAGCAGCCTGACAGTTAGCGGCTATGGCTACACCTTC. Amino acid sequence: CASSLTVSGYGYTF.

The table lists this clonotype with a few counts. V is TRBV20-1 and J is TRBJ2-1, with D possibly being TRBD2 (6 bases). Per the germline V gene, CDR1 is DFQATT and CDR2 is SNEGSKA (reference sequence). The V end lost 3 bases, the J end lost 13 bases, and 31 bases lay between the germline ends. This CDR3 spans 17 amino acids. DNA for the CDR3: TGCAGTGCTAGGTGGCGGGAAAAAAAGTACCAACAGGCAGTTCAGTTCTTC. It specifies CSARWREKKYQQAVQFF.

For this clonotype: A single base separates this from a much larger clone, so it may be a read error. The V and J genes are TRBV5-1 and TRBJ2-2, with D tentatively TRBD2 (6 bases). Per the germline V gene, CDR1 is SGHRS and CDR2 is YFSETQ. The CDR3 runs 16 residues. For the CDR3, the DNA is TGCACCAGCGGGCAGGGAGTTTCCCTGAACACCGGGGAGCTGTTTTTT. This sequence encodes CTSGQGVSLNTGELFF.

The rearrangement uses TRBV20-1 and TRBJ2-7, with TRBD2 as a possible D gene (6 bases). CDR3 length: 15 amino acids. V lost 6 bases, J lost 5 bases, and 23 bases lay in between. Germline values: CDR1 DFQATT, CDR2 SNEGSKA (reference sequence). The CDR3 region is CSAPLRKRAWDEQYF. Here the CDR3 DNA reads TGCAGTGCACCCCTTAGAAAGCGGGCCTGGGACGAGCAGTACTTC.

This clonotype has at least ten counts. J is TRBJ2-7 and V is TRBV12-3 or TRBV12-4; the D gene is possibly TRBD1 (5 bases). Trimming left V 3 bases short and J 3 bases short, with 12 bases between. This CDR3 has 14 amino acids. CDR3 in DNA: TGTGCCAGCAGTTTCTGGGGCACCATCTACGAGCAGTACTTC. Protein: CASSFWGTIYEQYF.

This clonotype was recorded a few times. The V and J genes are TRBV7-2 and TRBJ2-1; TRBD2 aligns across 9 bases. The length of the CDR3 is 15 residues. Looked up from germline, CDR1 is SGHTA and CDR2 is FQGNSA. The V gene end was trimmed by 5 bases and the J gene end by 7 bases; junction bases not matched to a gene: 9. The CDR3 spells CASSLVAGVKNEQFF. In DNA, the CDR3 is TGTGCCAGCAGCCTCGTAGCGGGAGTAAAAAATGAGCAGTTCTTC.

The CDR3, as DNA: TGCAGTGCTAGAAACCTGGCGGGAATAGAACAAGAGACCCAGTACTTC. Translating gives CSARNLAGIEQETQYF. The V gene is TRBV20-1, the J gene TRBJ2-5; TRBD2 is a possible D gene (6 bases). CDR3 size: 16 residues. The ends were cut back, 2 bases at V and 2 bases at J, with 18 bases in the middle. Germline CDR1 reads DFQATT; CDR2 reads SNEGSKA (reference sequence).

As to this clonotype: A single base separates this from a much larger clone, so it may be a read error. Because the CDR3 is missing its conserved closing phenylalanine or tryptophan, this is likely a read error. The rearrangement joins TRBV12-5 to TRBJ2-2, with D unclear. CDR1 LGHNT and CDR2 FRNRAP come from the germline V gene. This CDR3 comprises 14 residues. Between the trimmed V and J ends, which lost 6 bases and 1 base, there was a span of 9 bases. The CDR3 loop reads CASGDGRNTGELFS. The CDR3 nucleotides are TGTGCTAGTGGGGACGGACGGAACACCGGGGAGCTGTTTTCT.

This clonotype was seen repeatedly, ten times or more. The rearrangement joins TRBV5-1 to TRBJ2-1, with D unresolved. Between the trimmed V and J ends, which lost 1 base and 8 bases, there was a span of 13 bases. The germline V gene has CDR1 SGHRS and CDR2 YFSETQ. The CDR3 extends over 14 amino acids. The CDR3 DNA follows: TGCGCCAGCAGCTTGTCCGGCCATGGGGATGAGCAGTTCTTC. It yields the protein CASSLSGHGDEQFF. Using reference TRBV5-1 and TRBJ2-1 for the parts outside the CDR3, the full variable domain is KAGVTQTPRYLIKTRGQQVTLSCSPISGHRSVSWYQQTPGQGLQFLFEYFSETQRNKGNFPGRFSGRQFSNSRSEMNVSTLELGDSALYLCASSLSGHGDEQFFGPGTRLTVL.

CDR3 coding DNA: TGCAGCGTTGAAGAGCCCGGGACTAGCGGGAGCGATTGGAACGAGCAGTACTTC. Amino acid sequence: CSVEEPGTSGSDWNEQYF. The gene calls are TRBV29-1 and TRBJ2-7; 14 nucleotides match TRBD2. CDR3 length: 18 residues. The germline V gene encodes CDR1 SQVTM and CDR2 ANQGSEA. Trimming at V came to 0 bases and at J to 5 bases, leaving 12 bases not matched to a gene.

The V gene is TRBV20-1, the J gene TRBJ2-7; the match to TRBD1 covers 7 bases. The junction had 8 bases not matched to a gene; V was cut back by 0 bases and J by 3 bases. The germline V gene encodes CDR1 DFQATT and CDR2 SNEGSKA (reference sequence). This CDR3 is built from 15 residues. The CDR3 DNA reads TGCAGTGCTAGAGATTATGGCAGGGGGAACTACGAGCAGTACTTC. This codes for CSARDYGRGNYEQYF.

This clonotype appeared a few times. The chain has TRBV20-1 and TRBJ1-1; D call uncertain. Germline-derived CDR1 and CDR2 are DFQATT and SNEGSKA (reference sequence). The V end was cut by 3 bases, the J end by 1 base, with 9 bases between. The CDR3 length is 13 residues. The CDR3 loop reads CSARKEPNTEAFF. DNA for the CDR3: TGCAGTGCTAGGAAGGAGCCGAACACTGAAGCTTTCTTT.

The CDR3 coding sequence is TGCAGTGCCCCTGGACGCGGTTCCTACGAGCAGTACTTC. Amino acid sequence: CSAPGRGSYEQYF. The chain employs TRBV20-1 and TRBJ2-7; no clear D. V was clipped by 6 bases and J by 1 base, with 13 bases between them. Germline loops: CDR1 DFQATT, CDR2 SNEGSKA (reference sequence). This CDR3 contains 13 residues.

This clonotype came up many times. V is TRBV7-9 and J is TRBJ2-3; D may correspond to TRBD1 or TRBD2 (6 bases each). This CDR3 has 15 residues. V was shortened by 11 bases and J by 2 bases, with 20 bases between the two germline ends. Germline lookup yields CDR1 SEHNR and CDR2 FQNEAQ (reference sequence). The CDR3 DNA sequence: TGTGCCCTCCTTCCGGGGGCCCCTGTCACAGATACGCAGTATTTT. This gives the protein CALLPGAPVTDTQYF.

This clonotype was observed a handful of times. This rearrangement joins TRBV4-1 to TRBJ2-7; 10 bases map to TRBD2. Germline V gives CDR1 MGHRA, CDR2 YSYEKL. CDR3 size: 15 residues. V gave up 3 bases and J gave up 6 bases; unmatched junction bases: 8. The CDR3 loop reads CASSHIGTSEREQYF. The CDR3 DNA sequence: TGCGCCAGCAGCCACATCGGGACTAGCGAACGCGAGCAGTACTTC.

The chain uses TRBV10-3 and TRBJ2-5; 11 bases are shared with TRBD2. The J segment lost 4 bases and the V segment lost 1 base, leaving 2 bases of the junction unmatched. The CDR3 extends over 15 amino acids. Germline lookup yields CDR1 ENHRY and CDR2 SYGVKD. CDR3 region: CAISELLAGAETQYF. CDR3 DNA sequence: TGTGCCATCAGTGAGTTACTAGCGGGAGCAGAGACCCAGTACTTC.

This clonotype appeared many times. This sequence joins TRBV5-1 and TRBJ1-1, with D uncertain. Trimming took 7 bases from V and 1 from J, leaving 8 bases between them. Germline V gene lookup returns CDR1 SGHRS and CDR2 YFSETQ. The CDR3 runs to 12 residues. CDR3 nucleotide sequence: TGCGCCAGCGGATCAGGGAACACTGAAGCTTTCTTT. It specifies CASGSGNTEAFF.

This clonotype was seen repeatedly, ten times or more. The rearrangement uses TRBV20-1 and TRBJ2-4; TRBD1 matches at 11 bases. Germline CDR1 reads DFQATT; CDR2 reads SNEGSKA (reference sequence). With V trimmed by 0 bases and J by 3 bases, 4 bases remained unmatched. This CDR3 comprises 16 residues. The CDR3 region is CSARDGTGGDKNIQYF. In DNA form, the CDR3 reads TGCAGTGCTAGAGACGGGACAGGGGGGGACAAAAACATTCAGTACTTC.

The rearrangement links TRBV12-3 or TRBV12-4 to TRBJ2-7; the D gene is possibly TRBD1 (6 bases). The germline V and J ends were trimmed by 3 bases and 2 bases, with 11 bases remaining between them. This CDR3 has 14 residues. CDR3 nucleotides: TGTGCCAGCAGTTTGTGGGACACCACCTACGAGCAGTACTTC. Protein product: CASSLWDTTYEQYF.

This clonotype showed up many times. The CDR3 loop reads CASSLFAPGLASNEQFF. The DNA for the CDR3 is TGTGCCAGCAGCTTATTTGCCCCGGGACTAGCTTCAAATGAGCAGTTCTTC. V gene TRBV7-3 combines with J gene TRBJ2-1, with TRBD2 matching 9 bases. With 2 bases clipped from V and 7 bases from J, the junction kept 12 bases outside the gene matches. Germline CDR1 and CDR2: SGHTA and FQGTGA. The CDR3 sequence is 17 residues long.

This chain links TRBV6-1 with TRBJ2-4; 11 bases map to TRBD2. The junction had 9 bases not matched to a gene; V was cut back by 3 bases and J by 11 bases. This CDR3 is 15 amino acids long. Germline loops: CDR1 MNHNS, CDR2 SASEGT. DNA for the CDR3: TGTGCCAGCAGTGAGGGGACTAGCGGACAAGGACTTCAGTACTTC. Residues: CASSEGTSGQGLQYF.

This clonotype was observed at least ten times. The genes are TRBV20-1 and TRBJ2-3; TRBD1 agrees at 8 bases. This CDR3 contains 15 residues. CDR1 and CDR2 from the germline V gene are DFQATT and SNEGSKA (reference sequence). Trimming took 4 bases from V and 0 from J; bases not matched to a gene: 6. The CDR3 nucleotides are TGCAGTGCTACCTGGACAGGGACTAGCACAGATACGCAGTATTTT. Its protein product is CSATWTGTSTDTQYF.

This clonotype was counted only a few times. The chain has TRBV3-1 and TRBJ1-1; no reliable D call. CDR3 size: 14 residues. V was shortened by 1 base and J by 6 bases, with 12 bases between the two germline ends. CDR1 is LGHDT, CDR2 YNNKEL, per germline (reference sequence). CDR3 amino acids: CASSQARVGPEAFF. CDR3 in DNA: TGTGCCAGCAGCCAAGCGAGGGTGGGCCCTGAAGCTTTCTTT.

This clonotype was counted at least ten times. The V and J genes are TRBV12-3 or TRBV12-4 and TRBJ2-7; D might be TRBD1 or TRBD2, each matching 5 bases. Trimming cost V 4 bases and J 4 bases, with 14 bases left between them. This CDR3 has 14 residues. This chain's CDR3 is CASSWGPLTYEQYF. DNA of the CDR3: TGTGCCAGCAGTTGGGGACCCCTAACGTACGAGCAGTACTTC.

The chain couples TRBV5-1 to TRBJ2-7; 9 bases are a match to TRBD1. CDR3 length: 14 amino acids. Trimming removed 4 bases from V and 2 bases from J; junction bases left unmatched: 4. Per germline, CDR1 SGHRS and CDR2 YFSETQ. The CDR3: CASSQGTGTYEQYF. The CDR3 nucleotides read TGCGCCAGCAGCCAGGGGACAGGGACCTACGAGCAGTACTTC.

This clonotype was detected many times. The J gene is TRBJ2-1, the V gene TRBV20-1, with 8 bases that match TRBD2. The ends lost 2 bases at V and 4 bases at J; junction bases unmatched: 1. Germline V gene sequence: CDR1 DFQATT, CDR2 SNEGSKA (reference sequence). The CDR3 covers 13 residues. This CDR3 is CSARRGRYNEQFF. In DNA form, the CDR3 reads TGCAGTGCTAGACGCGGGAGGTACAATGAGCAGTTCTTC.

This clonotype was counted ten times or more. V usage is TRBV20-1 and J usage is TRBJ2-5, with no clear D. CDR1 is DFQATT, CDR2 SNEGSKA, per germline (reference sequence). This CDR3 contains 13 residues. Trimming shortened V by 1 base and J by 3 bases, and 9 bases separated the two germline ends. CDR3 nucleotide sequence: TGCAGTGCTAGAGTAGCCGTTAAAGAGACCCAGTACTTC. Translating gives CSARVAVKETQYF.